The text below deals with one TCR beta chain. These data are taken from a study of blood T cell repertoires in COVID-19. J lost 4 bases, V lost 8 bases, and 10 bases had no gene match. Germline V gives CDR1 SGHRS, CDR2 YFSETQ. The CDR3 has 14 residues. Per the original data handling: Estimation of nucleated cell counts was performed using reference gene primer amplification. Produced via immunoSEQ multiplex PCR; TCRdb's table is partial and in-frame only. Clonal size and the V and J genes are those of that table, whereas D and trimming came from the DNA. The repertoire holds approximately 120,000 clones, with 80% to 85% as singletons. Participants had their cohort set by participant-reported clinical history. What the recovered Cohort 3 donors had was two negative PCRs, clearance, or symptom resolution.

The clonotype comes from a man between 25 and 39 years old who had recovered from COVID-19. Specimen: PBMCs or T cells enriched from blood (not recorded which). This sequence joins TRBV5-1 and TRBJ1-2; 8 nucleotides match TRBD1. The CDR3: CASTGAGGGYGYTF. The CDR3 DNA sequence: TGCGCCAGTACCGGGGCAGGGGGCGGCTATGGCTACACCTTC.